These 20 T cell receptor beta chains came from one sample sequenced in a study of T cell repertoires in cytomegalovirus infection. MiXCR, applied by TCRdb to the reads, yields one record per CDR3 protein. Of 200,000 to 300,000 distinct CDR3 sequences listed, about 13% are singletons. The sequenced sample was PBMCs. The receptors shown here come from a human donor in good health (CMV status not recorded). Some clones in this sample may be carry-over from other donors' samples.

This clonotype was observed a handful of times. V usage is TRBV4-2 and J usage is TRBJ2-6, with TRBD1 matching 7 bases. Germline CDR1 LGHNA, CDR2 YNFKEQ. After removal of 0 bases from V and 2 bases from J, the junction contained 7 bases not matched to a gene. The CDR3 runs to 18 residues. CDR3 nucleotide sequence: TGTGCCAGCAGCCAAGAACCCTGGCAGGGGGCTGGGGCCAACGTCCTGACTTTC. Encoded protein: CASSQEPWQGAGANVLTF.

This clonotype was seen ten or more times. J is TRBJ2-5 and V is TRBV7-2; D ambiguous. Trimming stripped 6 bases from V and 4 bases from J, with 12 bases between. Germline lookup yields CDR1 SGHTA and CDR2 FQGNSA. The CDR3 is 13 amino acids. As DNA, the CDR3 is TGTGCCAGCAGTAACGGATCGGGAGAGACCCAGTACTTC. It translates to CASSNGSGETQYF. Complete variable domain (other parts from reference TRBV7-2 and TRBJ2-5): GAGVSQSPSNKVTEKGKDVELRCDPISGHTALYWYRQSLGQGLEFLIYFQGNSAPDKSGLPSDRFSAERTGGSVSTLTIQRTQQEDSAVYLCASSNGSGETQYFGPGTRLLVL.

This clonotype showed up many times. The chain recombines TRBV11-1 with TRBJ2-2; TRBD2 agrees at 9 bases. The trim removed 5 bases at V and 7 bases at J, leaving 11 bases unmatched. The germline gives CDR1 SGHAT, CDR2 FQDESV (reference sequence). There are 16 residues in the CDR3. The CDR3 loop reads CASSPSREGLIGELFF. The CDR3 DNA sequence: TGTGCCAGCAGCCCCTCGCGGGAGGGCCTCATCGGGGAGCTGTTTTTT.

Points on this clonotype: A much more abundant neighbour one base away suggests this may be a read error. The rearrangement links TRBV7-8 to TRBJ2-5; D gene uncertain. Trimming stripped 8 bases from V and 1 base from J, with 14 bases between. CDR1 SGHVS and CDR2 FQNEAQ come from the germline V gene. The CDR3 sequence is 14 residues long. This CDR3 is CASRSWAFQETQYF. The CDR3 DNA reads TGTGCCAGCCGCTCATGGGCTTTCCAAGAGACCCAGTACTTC.

Comment on this clonotype: Being one base from a much bigger clone, this may be a read error. This likely comes from a read error, as the CDR3 has no conserved phenylalanine or tryptophan at its end. This rearrangement joins TRBV20-1 to TRBJ1-6, with no clear D. This CDR3 spans 14 amino acids. In germline, CDR1 is DFQATT, CDR2 SNEGSKA (reference sequence). CDR3 sequence: CSLAANSYNSPLHL. Here the CDR3 DNA reads TGCAGCCTGGCAGCCAACTCCTATAATTCACCCCTCCACCTT.

In its sample, this clonotype was seen many times. The rearrangement uses TRBV7-8 and TRBJ1-3, with 8 bases that match TRBD1. Germline trimming cut 5 bases from V and 1 base from J; bases unmatched to any gene: 4. Germline CDR1 and CDR2: SGHVS and FQNEAQ. The CDR3 totals 15 residues. CDR3 in amino acids: CASSLGTGSGNTIYF. CDR3 sequence (DNA): TGTGCCAGCAGCCTGGGGACAGGATCTGGAAACACCATATATTTT.

A note on this clonotype: A much more abundant neighbour one base away suggests this may be a read error. The J gene is TRBJ1-2, the V gene TRBV6-5; TRBD1 might be the D (5 bases). The CDR3 has 17 amino acids. Trimming stripped 8 bases from V and 1 base from J, with 23 bases between. Germline CDR1 is MNHEY and CDR2 is SVGAGI. CDR3 amino acids: CASPPRAGDTFNYGYTF. The CDR3 bases are TGTGCCAGCCCCCCCAGGGCCGGCGATACCTTTAACTATGGCTACACCTTC.

This clonotype was counted at least ten times. The V and J genes are TRBV7-2 and TRBJ2-5; D not resolved. The germline V gene has CDR1 SGHTA and CDR2 FQGNSA. The CDR3 consists of 13 residues. With 4 bases removed from V and 5 bases from J, the gap between germline ends came to 11 bases. CDR3 region: CASSSPPGETQYF. The DNA of the CDR3 is TGTGCCAGCAGCTCCCCCCCCGGGGAGACCCAGTACTTC.

This clonotype was counted between two and nine times. V gene TRBV19 combines with J gene TRBJ1-1, with D unresolved. Trimming stripped 5 bases from V and 0 bases from J, with 13 bases between. The CDR3 length is 15 residues. Germline CDR1 is LNHDA and CDR2 is SQIVND (reference sequence). The CDR3 protein is CASSPNLVMNTEAFF. For the CDR3, the DNA is TGTGCCAGTAGTCCAAATCTCGTCATGAACACTGAAGCTTTCTTT. Full variable domain (outside the CDR3, taken from reference TRBV19 and TRBJ1-1): DGGITQSPKYLFRKEGQNVTLSCEQNLNHDAMYWYRQDPGQGLRLIYYSQIVNDFQKGDIAEGYSVSREKKESFPLTVTSAQKNPTAFYLCASSPNLVMNTEAFFGQGTRLTVV.

Ten or more counts support this clonotype. J is TRBJ1-4 and V is TRBV7-6, with D possibly TRBD1 on 5 matching bases. In germline, CDR1 is SGHVS, CDR2 FNYEAQ. This CDR3 region has 13 residues. Trimming removed 3 bases at V and 8 bases at J, with 10 bases between. The CDR3 is CASSLPGREKLFF. Written as DNA, the CDR3 is TGTGCCAGCAGCTTGCCAGGGAGGGAAAAACTGTTTTTT. The whole variable domain, filled in from reference TRBV7-6 and TRBJ1-4, reads GAGVSQSPRYKVTKRGQDVALRCDPISGHVSLYWYRQALGQGPEFLTYFNYEAQQDKSGLPNDRFSAERPEGSISTLTIQRTEQRDSAMYRCASSLPGREKLFFGSGTQLSVL.

This clonotype was detected only a few times. CDR3 bases: TGCAGTGCCAGACCAGGGACAGGGGAATATCAGCCCCAGCATTTT. The encoded protein is CSARPGTGEYQPQHF. The rearrangement links TRBV20-1 to TRBJ1-5, with 10 bases aligning to TRBD1. Germline CDR1 is DFQATT and CDR2 is SNEGSKA (reference sequence). The CDR3 spans 15 residues. V shed 6 bases and J 5 bases; nucleotides not matched to a gene: 10.

In this sample, this clonotype turned up a few times. The rearrangement joins TRBV5-1 to TRBJ2-3; D may be TRBD1 (7 bases). CDR1 SGHRS and CDR2 YFSETQ come from the germline V gene. V lost 2 bases and J lost 5, with 15 bases in between. CDR3 size: 15 residues. In DNA, the CDR3 is TGCGCCAGCAGCTTAGGAGGGGGCAGGGGAGATACGCAGTATTTT. It encodes CASSLGGGRGDTQYF.

Ten or more counts support this clonotype. The chain uses TRBV12-3 or TRBV12-4 and TRBJ1-3; 9 bases agree with TRBD1. The CDR3 is 17 amino acids. Trimming removed 5 bases from V and 2 bases from J; junction bases left unmatched: 10. The chain's CDR3 is CASSREGQGETGNTIYF. The CDR3 nucleotides read TGTGCCAGCAGTCGGGAGGGACAGGGCGAAACTGGAAACACCATATATTTT.

This clonotype was found a few times. V gene TRBV6-2 or TRBV6-3 combines with J gene TRBJ1-1; D not certain. Between the trimmed V and J ends, which lost 0 bases and 4 bases, there was a span of 9 bases. Per the germline V gene, CDR1 is MNHEY and CDR2 is SVGEGT. This CDR3 spans 14 amino acids. The CDR3 sequence is CASSYSSTRTEAFF. CDR3 in DNA: TGTGCCAGCAGTTACTCGTCGACACGCACTGAAGCTTTCTTT.

This clonotype was detected ten times or more. V usage is TRBV7-8 and J usage is TRBJ1-5; a weak D match, TRBD1 (6 bases). This CDR3 has 14 amino acids. The V gene's germline CDR1 is SGHVS and CDR2 FQNEAQ. Trimming took 5 bases from V and 1 from J, leaving 9 bases between them. For the CDR3, the DNA is TGTGCCAGCAGCATCCAGGGGAGCAATCAGCCCCAGCATTTT. Translation: CASSIQGSNQPQHF.

The rearrangement uses TRBV19 and TRBJ2-6; D may match TRBD1 or TRBD2 (5 bases each). Germline CDR1 reads LNHDA; CDR2 reads SQIVND (reference sequence). The CDR3 totals 19 residues. V was clipped by 5 bases and J by 4 bases, with 24 bases between them. CDR3 DNA: TGTGCCAGTAGTCCGTTGCAACCGGGACGGGGCCCAGGGGCCAACGTCCTGACTTTC. Protein: CASSPLQPGRGPGANVLTF.

This clonotype was picked up a small number of times. The chain uses TRBV28 and TRBJ2-1; 7 bases line up with TRBD2. CDR3 length equals 16 residues. The V segment lost 4 bases and the J segment 5 bases; nucleotides outside the gene matches: 11. Germline loops: CDR1 MDHEN, CDR2 SYDVKM. CDR3 sequence reads: CASSSTLAARHNEQFF. Here the CDR3 DNA reads TGTGCCAGCAGTTCAACCCTAGCGGCCAGGCACAATGAGCAGTTCTTC.

This clonotype was seen more than once but under ten times. This sequence joins TRBV20-1 and TRBJ1-4; D may be TRBD1 (5 bases). The CDR3 runs 11 residues. The V and J ends lost 5 bases and 10 bases respectively, with 11 bases between them. CDR1 is DFQATT and CDR2 is SNEGSKA in the germline V gene (reference sequence). CDR3 nucleotides: TGCAGTGCTTGGGACGAAGTAAAACTGTTTTTT. This translates into CSAWDEVKLFF.

This clonotype was counted between two and nine times. This chain uses TRBV2 with TRBJ1-1; possibly TRBD1 for D (6 bases). V dropped 4 bases and J dropped 1 base, with 13 bases sitting between them. This CDR3 spans 15 amino acids. The germline V gene has CDR1 SNHLY and CDR2 FYNNEI. The CDR3 DNA follows: TGTGCCAGCAGTGGCCCAGGGGTTTGGAACACTGAAGCTTTCTTT. Residues: CASSGPGVWNTEAFF.

This clonotype was detected many times. The chain uses TRBV11-2 and TRBJ2-7; perhaps D is TRBD1 or TRBD2 (5 bases each). Between the trimmed V and J ends, which lost 0 bases and 6 bases, there was a span of 12 bases. Germline V gives CDR1 SGHAT, CDR2 FQNNGV. The CDR3 consists of 14 residues. Here the CDR3 reads CASSLDPRGPEQYF. Written as DNA, the CDR3 is TGTGCCAGCAGCTTAGATCCCCGGGGCCCCGAGCAGTACTTC.